This T cell receptor beta chain was documented in a study of graft-versus-host responses after intestinal transplantation (dated by TCRdb to about 2021). For the study in its entirety: The transplants that recipients got were multivisceral, liver-intestinal, or isolated intestinal. Samples from a few later patients were sequenced in-house on an Illumina MiSeq with MiXCR processing rather than by the commercial service. Alloreactive clones were identified by sequencing pre-transplant mixed lymphocyte reaction products and comparing them with unstimulated pre-transplant donor and recipient T cells. A cohort of roughly 25 intestinal transplant recipients, including one retransplant, was enrolled, and a few patients lacking pretransplant specimens were excluded. Every recipient was given anti-thymocyte globulin induction, followed by approximately 3 years of maintenance tacrolimus and steroids. After intestinal transplantation, graft-versus-host and host-versus-graft alloreactive T cell clones in the graft, circulation and bone marrow were tracked using bulk TCR-beta CDR3 sequencing. A peak of at least 4% donor T cells among recipient peripheral blood mononuclear cells was the definition used for donor T cell macrochimerism.

General conclusions and limits of the study: Patients with donor T cell macrochimerism had high GvH to HvG T cell clonal ratios in their allografts. GvH clones turned up in recipient bone marrow, with some appearing earlier in ileal mucosa or blood, a pattern consistent with an intestinal mucosal origin. The conclusions were limited by the relatively low number and heterogeneity of the intestinal transplant patients. Early after transplant, declines in HvG clones were associated with peak levels of circulating GvH clones.

Concerning this clone itself: Its antigen remains unidentified. There are no base qualities to consult, and no much larger clone falls within one base.

Library construction relied on the immunoSEQ multiplex PCR assay. For most patients, genomic DNA was isolated with the Qiagen DNeasy Blood and Tissue Kit and shipped frozen to Adaptive Biotechnologies for TCR sequencing. For most patients, genomic DNA was subjected to high-throughput TCR-beta CDR3 sequencing by Adaptive Biotechnologies. Per the authors' processing: Adaptive's ImmunoSEQ software supplied the TCR sequencing data for 15 to 20 patients, while MiXCR and VDJtools were used to process a few other patients. To correct CD4 versus CD8 sorting errors, sequences present in both subsets at a frequency ratio below 5:1 were removed. Because the origin of CDR3 nucleotide sequences shared between donor and recipient could not be assigned, those sequences were removed. To count as alloreactive, a clone needed at least 2-fold expansion over unstimulated cells and a minimum CFSE-low frequency of 0.002% (template counts) or 0.001% (read counts). Clones were considered mappable if detected in sequenced pre-transplant spleen, lymph node, or MLR CFSE-low populations of the donor or recipient. Cumulative frequency of alloreactive clones was calculated as a percentage of all sequences weighted by copy number. TCRdb retrieved this table from immuneACCESS and kept in-frame rearrangements only. Not all clones are present; in checked studies, unresolved V genes account for under half, and no reason is known for the remainder. The V and J calls and the clone size are those of that table, but D and trimming were determined from the DNA. For this sample the table gives fewer than 150,000 clones, of which around 90% were detected only once. Around 0.16% of the sample is taken by the ten largest.

Per the publication, the time point label means: cells obtained before transplantation from donor or recipient. CD3+CD4+ and CD3+CD8+ populations were FACS-sorted from unstimulated pre-transplant donor and recipient cells taken from spleen or lymph nodes. The CDR3 holds 18 amino acids from the cysteine to the phenylalanine. The CDR3 DNA has 54 bases and is translated from base 1. CDR1 and CDR2, per the germline V gene, are SGHNT and YENEEA. V lost 0 bases and J lost 0 bases, and the count of bases not matched to a germline gene is 11. In this chain, TRBV11-3 is recombined with TRBJ2-7; 7 central bases correspond to TRBD2. The TCR sequence derives from a human donor who received an intestinal transplant. The specimen comprised unstimulated CD4+ T cells sorted from spleen or lymph node cells, sampled before intestinal transplant. The CDR3 here reads CASSLELVGTKSSYEQYF. Read as DNA, the sequence is TGTGCCAGCAGCTTAGAACTGGTCGGGACTAAATCCTCCTACGAGCAGTACTTC.